The clone carrying this T cell receptor beta chain was recorded a few times. Its antigen is still unknown. Germline CDR1 MNHNY, CDR2 SVGAGI (reference sequence). This CDR3 is built from 13 residues. V lost 5 bases, J lost 4 bases, and 11 bases lay in between. Sorted populations were all over 98% pure. These data are taken from a study of beta chain features in type 1 diabetes. The wider study: Sorted cells numbering under 140,000,000 were examined across all samples. General observations from the study: Naive, central memory and Treg TCRB repertoires appeared more alike in patients than in healthy donors. Researchers cautioned that cDNA sequencing could over-represent cells with high TCR expression.

All of the isolated RNA was reverse transcribed, so expressed TCRB transcripts were sequenced. Profiling relied on immunoSEQ multiplex PCR, and the TCRdb table lists in-frame clones only, not all of them. The data hold fewer than 900,000 clones, with roughly 15% observed a single time. The genes are TRBV6-6 and TRBJ1-2; tentatively, D is TRBD1 (5 bases). Input material: naive CD4+ T cells from blood. The clonotype comes from a woman aged 18-29 years in good health. The CDR3 here is CASSRDSFYGYTF. The CDR3 bases are TGTGCCAGCAGTCGAGACAGCTTCTATGGCTACACCTTC.